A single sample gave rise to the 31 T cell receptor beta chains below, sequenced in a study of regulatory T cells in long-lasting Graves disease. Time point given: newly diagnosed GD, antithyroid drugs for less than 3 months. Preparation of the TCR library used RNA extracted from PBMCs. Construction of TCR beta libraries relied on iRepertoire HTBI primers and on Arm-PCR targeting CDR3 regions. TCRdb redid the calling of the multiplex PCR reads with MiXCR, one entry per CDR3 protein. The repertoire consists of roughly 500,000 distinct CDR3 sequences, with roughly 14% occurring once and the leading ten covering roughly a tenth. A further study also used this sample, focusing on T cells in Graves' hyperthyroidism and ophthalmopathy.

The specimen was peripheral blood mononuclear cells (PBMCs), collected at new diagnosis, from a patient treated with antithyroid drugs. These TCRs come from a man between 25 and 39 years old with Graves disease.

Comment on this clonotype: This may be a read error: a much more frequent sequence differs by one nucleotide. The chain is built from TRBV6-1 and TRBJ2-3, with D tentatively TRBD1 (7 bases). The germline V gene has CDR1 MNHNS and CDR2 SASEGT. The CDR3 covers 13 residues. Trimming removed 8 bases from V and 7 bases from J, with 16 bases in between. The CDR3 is CASGTAGEHTQYF. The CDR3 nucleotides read TGTGCCAGCGGGACAGCGGGCGAGCATACGCAGTATTTT.

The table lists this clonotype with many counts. The CDR3: CASSPQRQGNGELFF. The CDR3 DNA reads TGCGCCAGCAGTCCGCAACGACAGGGGAACGGGGAGCTGTTTTTT. The J gene is TRBJ2-2, the V gene TRBV5-1; 8 bases line up with TRBD1. CDR1 is SGHRS and CDR2 is YFSETQ in the germline V gene. The J segment lost 7 bases and the V segment lost 5 bases, leaving 10 bases of the junction unmatched. This CDR3 spans 15 amino acids.

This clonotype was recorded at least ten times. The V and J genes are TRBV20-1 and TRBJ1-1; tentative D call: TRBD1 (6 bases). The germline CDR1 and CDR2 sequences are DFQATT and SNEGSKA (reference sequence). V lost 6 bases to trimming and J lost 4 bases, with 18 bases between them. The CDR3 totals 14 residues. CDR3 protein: CSAKGGGGGTEAFF. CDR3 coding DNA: TGCAGTGCAAAGGGGGGCGGGGGGGGCACTGAAGCTTTCTTT.

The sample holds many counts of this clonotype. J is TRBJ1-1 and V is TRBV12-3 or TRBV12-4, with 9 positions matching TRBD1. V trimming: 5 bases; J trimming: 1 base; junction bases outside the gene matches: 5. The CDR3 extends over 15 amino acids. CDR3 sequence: CASSQQGAGNTEAFF. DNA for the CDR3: TGTGCCAGCAGTCAACAGGGGGCAGGGAACACTGAAGCTTTCTTT.

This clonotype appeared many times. CDR3 residues: CASSLGPAGGEKLFF. The CDR3 DNA follows: TGTGCCAGCAGTTTAGGACCCGCAGGAGGTGAAAAACTGTTTTTT. V and J are TRBV12-3 or TRBV12-4 and TRBJ1-4; D unclear. The CDR3 is made up of 15 amino acids. The germline V and J ends were trimmed by 1 base and 7 bases, with 13 bases remaining between them.

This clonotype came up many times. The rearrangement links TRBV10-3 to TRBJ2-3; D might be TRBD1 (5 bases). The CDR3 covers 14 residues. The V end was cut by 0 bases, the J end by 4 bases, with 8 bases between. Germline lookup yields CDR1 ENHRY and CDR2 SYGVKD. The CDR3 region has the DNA TGTGCCATCAGTGAGTCCAAGGGGTCAGATACGCAGTATTTT. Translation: CAISESKGSDTQYF.

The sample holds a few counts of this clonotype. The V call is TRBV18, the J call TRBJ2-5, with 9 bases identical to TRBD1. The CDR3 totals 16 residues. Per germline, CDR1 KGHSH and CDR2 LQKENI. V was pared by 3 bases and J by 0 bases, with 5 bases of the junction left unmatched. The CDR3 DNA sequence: TGTGCCAGCTCACCTGGGACAGGGAGAAACCAAGAGACCCAGTACTTC. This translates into CASSPGTGRNQETQYF. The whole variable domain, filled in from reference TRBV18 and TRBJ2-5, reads NAGVMQNPRHLVRRRGQEARLRCSPMKGHSHVYWYRQLPEEGLKFMVYLQKENIIDESGMPKERFSAEFPKEGPSILRIQQVVRGDSAAYFCASSPGTGRNQETQYFGPGTRLLVL.

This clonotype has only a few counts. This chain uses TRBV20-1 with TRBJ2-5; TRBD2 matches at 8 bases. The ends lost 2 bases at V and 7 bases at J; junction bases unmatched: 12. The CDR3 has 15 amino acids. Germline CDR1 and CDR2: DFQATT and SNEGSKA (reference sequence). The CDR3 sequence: CSARTVSREVGTQYF. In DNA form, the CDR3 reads TGCAGTGCTAGAACGGTCTCGCGGGAGGTAGGGACCCAGTACTTC.

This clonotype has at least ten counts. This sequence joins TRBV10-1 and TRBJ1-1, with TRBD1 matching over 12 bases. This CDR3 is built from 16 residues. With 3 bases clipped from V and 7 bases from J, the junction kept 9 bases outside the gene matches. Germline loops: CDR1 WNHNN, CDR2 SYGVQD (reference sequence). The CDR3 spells CASSDSRDRGRVEAFF. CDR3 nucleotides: TGCGCCAGCAGTGACTCGAGGGACAGGGGGCGCGTTGAAGCTTTCTTT.

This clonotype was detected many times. CDR3 nucleotide sequence: TGTGCCAGCAGTTTACAAACGGGCGAGCAGTTCTTC. It encodes CASSLQTGEQFF. The rearrangement links TRBV12-3 or TRBV12-4 to TRBJ2-1, with unresolved D. V dropped 2 bases and J dropped 10 bases, with 9 bases sitting between them. This CDR3 contains 12 residues.

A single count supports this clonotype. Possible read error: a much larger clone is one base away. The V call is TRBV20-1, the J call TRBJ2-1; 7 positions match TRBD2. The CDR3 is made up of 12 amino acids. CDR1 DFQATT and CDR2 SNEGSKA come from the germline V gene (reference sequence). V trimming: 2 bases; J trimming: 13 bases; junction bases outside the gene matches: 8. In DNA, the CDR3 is TGCAGTGCTAGAATCCCGGGGGGAGATCAGTTCTTC. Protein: CSARIPGGDQFF.

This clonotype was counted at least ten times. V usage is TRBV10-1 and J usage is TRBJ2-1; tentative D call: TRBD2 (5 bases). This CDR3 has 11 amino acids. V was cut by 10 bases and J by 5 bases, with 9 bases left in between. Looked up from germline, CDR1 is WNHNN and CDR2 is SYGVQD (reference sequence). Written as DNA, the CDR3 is TGCGCCACTGGACTCAACAATGAGCAGTTCTTC. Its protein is CATGLNNEQFF.

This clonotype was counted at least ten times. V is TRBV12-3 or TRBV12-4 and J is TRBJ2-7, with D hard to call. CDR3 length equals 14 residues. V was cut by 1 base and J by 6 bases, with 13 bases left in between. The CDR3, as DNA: TGTGCCAGCAGTTTAGGTGCGGCCTCTAGCGAGCAGTACTTC. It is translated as CASSLGAASSEQYF.

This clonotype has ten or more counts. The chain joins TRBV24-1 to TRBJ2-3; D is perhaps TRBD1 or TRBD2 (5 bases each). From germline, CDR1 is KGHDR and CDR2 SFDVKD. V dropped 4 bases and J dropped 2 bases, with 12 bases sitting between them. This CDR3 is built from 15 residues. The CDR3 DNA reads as TGTGCCACCAGTGAGACGGGACCCTTCACAGATACGCAGTATTTT. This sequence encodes CATSETGPFTDTQYF.

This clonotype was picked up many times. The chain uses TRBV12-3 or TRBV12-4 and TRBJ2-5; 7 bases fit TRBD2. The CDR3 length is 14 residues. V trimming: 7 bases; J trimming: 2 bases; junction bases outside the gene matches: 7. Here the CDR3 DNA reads TGTGCCAGCATGCAACTAGCGATACAAGAGACCCAGTACTTC. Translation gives CASMQLAIQETQYF.

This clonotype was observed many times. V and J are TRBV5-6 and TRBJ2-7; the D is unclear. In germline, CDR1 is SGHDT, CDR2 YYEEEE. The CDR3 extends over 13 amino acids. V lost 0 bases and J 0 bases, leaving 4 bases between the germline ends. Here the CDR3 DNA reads TGTGCCAGCAGCTTGGGAAGCTCCTACGAGCAGTACTTC. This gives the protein CASSLGSSYEQYF.

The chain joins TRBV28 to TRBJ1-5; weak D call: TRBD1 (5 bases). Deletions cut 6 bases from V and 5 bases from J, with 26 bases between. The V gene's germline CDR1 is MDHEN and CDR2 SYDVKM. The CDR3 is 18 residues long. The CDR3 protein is CASRNTKGRQLRDQPQHF. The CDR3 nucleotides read TGTGCCAGCAGAAATACCAAGGGACGTCAACTCCGAGATCAGCCCCAGCATTTT.

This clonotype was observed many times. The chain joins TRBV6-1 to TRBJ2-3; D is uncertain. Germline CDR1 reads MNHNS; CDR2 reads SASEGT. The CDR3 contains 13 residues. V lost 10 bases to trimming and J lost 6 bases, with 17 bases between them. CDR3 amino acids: CATLRDWGDTQYF. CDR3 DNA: TGTGCCACCCTTAGGGATTGGGGTGATACGCAGTATTTT.

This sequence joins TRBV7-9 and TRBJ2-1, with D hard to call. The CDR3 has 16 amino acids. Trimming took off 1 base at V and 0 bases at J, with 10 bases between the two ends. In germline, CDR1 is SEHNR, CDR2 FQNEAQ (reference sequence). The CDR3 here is CASSLGVLSSYNEQFF. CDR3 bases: TGTGCCAGCAGCTTAGGCGTCTTGAGCTCCTACAATGAGCAGTTCTTC.

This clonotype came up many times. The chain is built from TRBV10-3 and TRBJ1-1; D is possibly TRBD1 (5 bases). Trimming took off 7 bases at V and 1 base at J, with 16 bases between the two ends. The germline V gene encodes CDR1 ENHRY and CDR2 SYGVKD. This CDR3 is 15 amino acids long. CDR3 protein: CAIMGRGGANTEAFF. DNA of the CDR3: TGTGCCATCATGGGGCGCGGAGGGGCGAACACTGAAGCTTTCTTT.

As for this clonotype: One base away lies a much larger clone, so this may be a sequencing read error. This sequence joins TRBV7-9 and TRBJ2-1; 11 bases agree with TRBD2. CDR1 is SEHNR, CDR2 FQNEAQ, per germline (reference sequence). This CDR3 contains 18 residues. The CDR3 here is CATSAGTSGGSSHNEQFF. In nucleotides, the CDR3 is TGTGCCACCAGCGCCGGGACTAGCGGCGGAAGCTCCCACAATGAGCAGTTCTTC.

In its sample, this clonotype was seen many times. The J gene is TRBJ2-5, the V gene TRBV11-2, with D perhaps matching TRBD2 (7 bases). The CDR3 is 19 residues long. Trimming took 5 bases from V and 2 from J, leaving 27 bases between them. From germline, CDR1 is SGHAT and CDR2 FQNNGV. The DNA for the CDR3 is TGTGCCAGCAGCGACGCGTGGGATTGGGGGGGTAGGGGGCAAGAGACCCAGTACTTC. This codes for CASSDAWDWGGRGQETQYF.

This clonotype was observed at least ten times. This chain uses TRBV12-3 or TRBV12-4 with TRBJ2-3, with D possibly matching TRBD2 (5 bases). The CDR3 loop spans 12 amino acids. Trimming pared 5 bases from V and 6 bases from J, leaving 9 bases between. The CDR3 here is CASSRGLDTQYF. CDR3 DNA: TGTGCCAGCAGTCGAGGGTTGGATACGCAGTATTTT.

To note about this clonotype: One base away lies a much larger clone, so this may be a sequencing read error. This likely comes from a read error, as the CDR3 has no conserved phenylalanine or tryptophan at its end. The DNA for the CDR3 is TGCAGCGCCGACCGGCTGGGGAGAGCTGAAGCTTTCCTT. Protein product: CSADRLGRAEAFL. The V gene is TRBV29-1, the J gene TRBJ1-1, with D uncertain. V lost 7 bases and J 6 bases, leaving 18 bases between the germline ends. The CDR3 runs 13 residues. Germline V gene sequence: CDR1 SQVTM, CDR2 ANQGSEA.

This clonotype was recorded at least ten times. CDR3 loop: CAWSLFGTGNQPQHF. The CDR3 region has the DNA TGTGCCTGGAGCCTCTTCGGGACGGGGAATCAGCCCCAGCATTTT. This chain uses TRBV30 with TRBJ1-5, with D possibly TRBD1 on 5 matching bases. CDR1 GTSNPN and CDR2 SVGIG come from the germline V gene (reference sequence). The CDR3 consists of 15 residues. V was shortened by 3 bases and J by 4 bases, with 16 bases between the two germline ends.

The CDR3 loop is CSAGQGSGNEKLFF. The DNA of the CDR3 is TGCAGTGCTGGACAGGGGAGCGGTAATGAAAAACTGTTTTTT. V and J are TRBV20-1 and TRBJ1-4; the match to TRBD1 covers 9 bases. V gave up 5 bases and J gave up 4 bases; unmatched junction bases: 5. Germline CDR1 and CDR2: DFQATT and SNEGSKA (reference sequence). The CDR3 extends over 14 amino acids.

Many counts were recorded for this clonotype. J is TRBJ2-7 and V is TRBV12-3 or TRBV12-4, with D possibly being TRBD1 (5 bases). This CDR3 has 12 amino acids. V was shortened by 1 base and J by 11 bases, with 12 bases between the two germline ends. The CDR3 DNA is TGTGCCAGCAGTTTAGAGACACAGGAAAAGTACTTC. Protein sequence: CASSLETQEKYF.

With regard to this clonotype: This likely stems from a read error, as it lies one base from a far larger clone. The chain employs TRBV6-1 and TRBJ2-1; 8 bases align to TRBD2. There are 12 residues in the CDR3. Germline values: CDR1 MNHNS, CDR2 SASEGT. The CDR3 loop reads CAGSSGEDEQFF. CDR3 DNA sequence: TGTGCCGGCAGTAGCGGGGAGGATGAGCAGTTCTTC.

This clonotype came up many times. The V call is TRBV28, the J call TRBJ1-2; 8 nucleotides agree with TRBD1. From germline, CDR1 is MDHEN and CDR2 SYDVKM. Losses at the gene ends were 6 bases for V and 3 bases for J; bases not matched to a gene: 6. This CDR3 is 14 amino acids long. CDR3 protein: CASRRQGAYYGYTF. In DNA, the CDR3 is TGTGCCAGCAGGAGGCAGGGGGCCTACTATGGCTACACCTTC.

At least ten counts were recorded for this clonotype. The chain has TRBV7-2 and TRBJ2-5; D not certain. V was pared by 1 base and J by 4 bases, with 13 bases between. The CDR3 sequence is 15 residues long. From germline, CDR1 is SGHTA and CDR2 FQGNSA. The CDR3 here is CASSLGAPRRETQYF. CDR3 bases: TGTGCCAGCAGCTTAGGGGCCCCCCGGAGAGAGACCCAGTACTTC.

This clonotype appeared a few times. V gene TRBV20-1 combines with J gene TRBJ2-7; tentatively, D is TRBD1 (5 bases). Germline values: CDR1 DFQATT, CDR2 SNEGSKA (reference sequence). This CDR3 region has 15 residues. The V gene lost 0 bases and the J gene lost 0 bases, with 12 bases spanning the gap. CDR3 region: CSARDGLQGSYEQYF. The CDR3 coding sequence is TGCAGTGCTAGAGATGGGCTGCAGGGCTCCTACGAGCAGTACTTC.